The clone carrying this T cell receptor beta chain was observed many times. Its antigen remains unidentified. UMIs were added to TCR cDNA along with a universal primer site when it was made by 5'RACE template switching. TCRdb re-called the 5' RACE reads through MiXCR, storing one row per CDR3 protein. The sample records hundreds of thousands of distinct CDR3 sequences, roughly a sixth being singletons. The source of the sample is a study of T cells after yellow fever vaccination. V gave up 0 bases and J gave up 5 bases; unmatched junction bases: 5. The CDR3 is 15 residues long. Per the germline V gene, CDR1 is SGHRS and CDR2 is YFSETQ. Study-wide findings and caveats: Re-detected after boosting: most primary clones, almost 97% of CD4 and less than 90% of CD8. Only a minor proportion of clonotypes was detected across both CD4 and CD8 compartments. Peaking on day 5 versus 15, the secondary response was faster but weaker.

The source is a man between 18 and 29 years old who received the YFV17D yellow fever vaccine. The chain joins TRBV5-1 to TRBJ1-5; 7 nucleotides match TRBD1. The input for sequencing was PBMCs, taken around 5 days after the first yellow fever vaccination. The CDR3 sequence is CASSLEGDRDQPQHF. As DNA, the CDR3 is TGCGCCAGCAGCTTGGAGGGGGACAGAGATCAGCCCCAGCATTTT.